This T cell receptor (beta chain) was identified during a study of T-cell memory formation after mild COVID-19. Regarding this clonotype: Its antigen is not identified.

Notes on the study in general: Most CD4+ clones that shrank were in CM and EM, while CD8+ ones turned up in EMRA. Memory sampled before infection contained some responding clones, suggesting cross-reactive memory joined.

TCRdb re-derived calls from the 5' RACE reads in MiXCR, one entry per CDR3 protein. The sample consists of about 400,000 distinct CDR3 sequences, over 13% of them appearing once. Germline-derived CDR1 and CDR2 are SGHTA and FQGNSA. V was clipped by 5 bases and J by 6 bases; unmatched bases: 7. The CDR3 sequence is 14 residues long. The clonotype was recovered from a man aged 18 to 35 who had mild COVID-19 (a few samples of this study predate the infection). Cell type and time point are not known. The chain is built from TRBV7-2 and TRBJ1-3; TRBD1 matches at 7 bases. The sample was PBMCs or a T cell subset sorted from them (not recorded which). CDR3 bases: TGTGCCAGCAGCCCGGGGGGACAGCAAAACACCATATATTTT. Translated: CASSPGGQQNTIYF.